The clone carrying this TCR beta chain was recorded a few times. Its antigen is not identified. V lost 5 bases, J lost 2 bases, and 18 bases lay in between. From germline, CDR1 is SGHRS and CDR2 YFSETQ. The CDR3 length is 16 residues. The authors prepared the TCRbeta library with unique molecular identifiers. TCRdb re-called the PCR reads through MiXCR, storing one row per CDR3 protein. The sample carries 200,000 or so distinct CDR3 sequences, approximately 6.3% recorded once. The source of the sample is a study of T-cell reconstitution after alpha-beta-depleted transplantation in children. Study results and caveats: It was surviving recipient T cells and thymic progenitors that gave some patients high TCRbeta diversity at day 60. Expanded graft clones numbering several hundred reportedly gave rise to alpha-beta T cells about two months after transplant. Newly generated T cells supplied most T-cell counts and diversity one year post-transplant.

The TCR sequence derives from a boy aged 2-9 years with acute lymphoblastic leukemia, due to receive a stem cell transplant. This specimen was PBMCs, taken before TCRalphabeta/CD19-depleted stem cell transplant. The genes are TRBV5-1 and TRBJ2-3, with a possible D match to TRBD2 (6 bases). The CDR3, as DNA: TGCGCCAGCAGGACCGGGACTCCCGTTCCCACAGATACGCAGTATTTT. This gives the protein CASRTGTPVPTDTQYF.